This T cell receptor beta chain stems from a study of blood T cell repertoires in COVID-19 (dated by TCRdb to between 2020 and 2021). Describing the broader study: The collaborator samples originated in the United States, Italy and Spain and spanned the acute and convalescent phases of COVID-19. Where available, HLA class I and class II types were obtained from metadata supplied by the sample provider rather than from assay-based typing. A freely available public database, intended as a resource for researchers studying the immune response to SARS-CoV-2, is where the repertoires were released. The samples were drawn from two sources: the first 160 participants of the ongoing ImmuneRACE study, and 950 to 1,500 subjects contributed by 6 global collaborators. The dataset comprised deeply sampled blood TCRbeta repertoires from subjects exposed to, actively infected with, or recovered from COVID-19. The prospective study material was composed of cDNA or gDNA derived from T cells, B-cell-depleted T cells, or PBMCs. Sample metadata almost always included a de-identified subject ID, COVID-19 status, age in years and sex.

A word on this clone: This receptor's antigen is unknown. Per-base quality was not reported, and no clone a single base away is much larger than it.

Results and caveats for the whole study, not just this receptor: The amount of clinical and demographic metadata varied by source and participant and was provided uncurated.

In the prospective study, participants were 18 to 89 years old, resided in under 30 geographic areas of the United States, and were enrolled through a virtual design. Cohort assignment in the prospective study relied on participant-reported clinical history from a screening survey and a study questionnaire. Recovered participants in ImmuneRACE Cohort 3 were defined as having two consecutive negative NP/OP PCR tests, clearance from a healthcare professional, or resolution of symptoms. Each participant in the prospective study had whole blood, serum and a nasopharyngeal or oropharyngeal swab collected by mobile phlebotomists. Participants in the prospective study had the option to provide additional blood draws and questionnaires over a roughly 2-month period. Prospective study blood samples were shipped either frozen or at room temperature before DNA extraction. Between the V and J ends, shortened by 3 bases and 5 bases respectively, the junction contains 18 bases. Spanning cysteine to phenylalanine, the CDR3 consists of 16 amino acids. Only CDR3 DNA remains: 48 bases, in frame from the first base. CDR1 and CDR2 (KGHDR, SFDVKD) derive from the germline V gene.

TCRbeta CDR3 regions were amplified from genomic DNA using the immunoSEQ Assay, a bias-controlled multiplex PCR. The original methods were these. Within the assay, amplification of reference gene primers was used to estimate how many nucleated cells each sample contained. Sequence reads were collapsed and filtered to measure the absolute abundance of every unique TCRbeta CDR3 rearrangement. Productive Simpson clonality was computed per sample as the square root of Simpson's diversity index over productive rearrangements. TCRdb holds this immuneACCESS table with in-frame rearrangements only. Some clones are missing; in checked studies, unresolved V genes explain under half, and the rest has no known cause. The V and J calls and clone size are taken from that table; D and trimming were inferred from the DNA. This sample has 280,000 or so clones in its table, and 80% to 90% of those were observed once. Of the sample, roughly 2.2% falls within the top ten clones.

This TCR came from a young man who had recovered from COVID-19. Sequencing was carried out using PBMCs or T cells enriched from blood (not recorded which). The rearrangement combines TRBV24-1 with TRBJ1-2, with a weak D call of TRBD1 (6 bases match). The CDR3 in this case is CATSDNDRFPRYGYTF. The sequenced DNA is TGTGCCACCAGTGATAACGACAGGTTCCCGAGGTATGGCTACACCTTC.